This TCR beta chain was identified in a study of cytomegalovirus exposure and HLA in healthy donors. About the research overall: Ancestry clustering placed 81% of around 400 genotyped donors in the Caucasian-associated cluster.

In the PCR, 60 Vbeta and 13 Jbeta primers were used. In the authors' workflow: There were around 80 million unique TCR beta chains by a later count, and about 12 million of them were shared. This table comes from immunoSEQ multiplex PCR, and its TCRdb copy is limited to in-frame clones, with some not included. V, J and clone size derive from that table, while D and trimming were established from the DNA sequence. This table holds around 220,000 clones, roughly 80% found once. Trimming removed 9 bases from V and 1 base from J; junction bases left unmatched: 4. The CDR3 has 14 amino acids. The germline CDR1 and CDR2 sequences are LNHDA and SQIVND (reference sequence). Study-level results: Later on, an analysis tied under 20,000 TCR beta sequences to HLA alleles at 0.05 false discovery rate.

A note on this clone: What it binds is not known.

The chain is built from TRBV19 and TRBJ2-3; 10 bases map to TRBD2. Sequenced material: PBMCs. The sequence derives from a girl aged 2 to 10 in good health and CMV-seronegative. DNA for the CDR3: TGTGCCAGCTCTAGCGGGAGAGGCACAGATACGCAGTATTTT. Protein product: CASSSGRGTDTQYF. Looking up the rest from reference TRBV19 and TRBJ2-3 gives the full variable domain: DGGITQSPKYLFRKEGQNVTLSCEQNLNHDAMYWYRQDPGQGLRLIYYSQIVNDFQKGDIAEGYSVSREKKESFPLTVTSAQKNPTAFYLCASSSGRGTDTQYFGPGTRLTVL.